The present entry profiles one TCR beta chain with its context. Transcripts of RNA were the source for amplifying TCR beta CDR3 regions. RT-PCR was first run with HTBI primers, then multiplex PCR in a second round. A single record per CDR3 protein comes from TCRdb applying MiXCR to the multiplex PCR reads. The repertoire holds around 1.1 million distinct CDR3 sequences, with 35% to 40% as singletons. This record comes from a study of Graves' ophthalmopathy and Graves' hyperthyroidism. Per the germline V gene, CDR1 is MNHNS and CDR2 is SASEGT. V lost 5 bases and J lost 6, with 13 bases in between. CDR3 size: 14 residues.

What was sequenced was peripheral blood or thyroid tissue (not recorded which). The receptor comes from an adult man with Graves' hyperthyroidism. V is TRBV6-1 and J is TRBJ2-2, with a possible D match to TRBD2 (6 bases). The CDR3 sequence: CASSYRRDSGELFF. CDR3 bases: TGTGCCAGCAGTTATCGCCGGGACTCCGGGGAGCTGTTTTTT.